This TCR beta chain was profiled in a study of T cells in Graves' hyperthyroidism and ophthalmopathy. Study summary: Staff took peripheral blood when the initial diagnosis was made, before any treatment began. Study results and caveats: In blood, most of the thyroid clonotypes expanded above 0.001 were also present.

Using RNA transcripts as the source, TCR beta CDR3 regions were amplified. The primer set for the first-round RT-PCR of the TCR CDR3 was HTBI. TCRdb ran MiXCR on the multiplex PCR reads and lists one entry per CDR3 protein. The sample lists some 570,000 distinct CDR3 sequences; roughly 17% were seen once. In germline, CDR1 is GTSNPN, CDR2 SVGIG (reference sequence). CDR3 length equals 15 residues. The V segment lost 4 bases and the J segment 0 bases; nucleotides outside the gene matches: 7. About this clonotype itself: Its antigen remains unknown. A much more abundant neighbour one base away suggests this may be a read error.

Individuals with ophthalmopathy presented a Clinical Activity Score of at least 3, a NOSPECS grade of at least 4 and a duration under 3 months. Every diagnosis used clinical symptoms, serum thyroxine and TRAb, thyroid ultrasound and orbital computed tomography. The sequencing input was blood. The receptor's source is a young woman with Graves' ophthalmopathy. The genes are TRBV30 and TRBJ2-7, with TRBD1 identical over 9 bases. The CDR3 nucleotides read TGTGCCTGGAATCCACCGGGACAGGGCTCCTACGAGCAGTACTTC. This gives the protein CAWNPPGQGSYEQYF.